The TCR beta chain under discussion was sequenced for a study of PD-1 blockade in classical Hodgkin lymphoma. Study-level findings and limits: Underlying causes for the observed repertoire differences were not defined, possibly disease activity or prior therapy. As was reported, newly diagnosed patients showed lower baseline TCR diversity than healthy donors did.

V lost 6 bases and J 0 bases, leaving 20 bases between the germline ends. The CDR3 spans 18 residues. Germline V gene lookup returns CDR1 LNHDA and CDR2 SQIVND (reference sequence). Concerning this clone itself: Its antigen is still unknown.

Time point of the sample: newly diagnosed, previously untreated cHL patient sample. The study compared against PBMCs from newly diagnosed, untreated classical Hodgkin lymphoma. Produced via immunoSEQ multiplex PCR; TCRdb's table is partial and in-frame only. Altogether around 43,000 clones are present, more than 75% being singletons, with the ten largest covering around 5.1%. The sample consisted of peripheral blood mononuclear cells (PBMCs). V is TRBV19 and J is TRBJ2-2, with a weak D call TRBD2 (6 bases). This sequence was found in a human donor with classical Hodgkin lymphoma. CDR3 amino acids: CASSSSLGLKSNTGELFF. The CDR3 nucleotides read TGTGCCAGTAGCTCCTCTCTGGGACTGAAGTCGAACACCGGGGAGCTGTTTTTT. The whole variable domain, remainder taken from reference TRBV19 and TRBJ2-2, is DGGITQSPKYLFRKEGQNVTLSCEQNLNHDAMYWYRQDPGQGLRLIYYSQIVNDFQKGDIAEGYSVSREKKESFPLTVTSAQKNPTAFYLCASSSSLGLKSNTGELFFGEGSRLTVL.